The T cell receptor (beta chain) under discussion was sequenced for a study of CD4 and CD8 cells across lung adenocarcinoma regions. The V end was cut by 1 base, the J end by 1 base, with 8 bases between. CDR1 and CDR2 from the germline V gene are MNHNS and SASEGT. The CDR3 is 15 amino acids. TCRdb reanalysed the PCR reads using MiXCR and keeps one entry per CDR3 protein. The sample lists 3,000 or so distinct CDR3 sequences, roughly 69% seen once, with 15% in the top ten. This clonotype was sampled from a male donor with lung adenocarcinoma. The CD4 and CD8 labels of this study may be unreliable. Specimen: CD4+ T cells from the margin of a lung tumor. The chain has TRBV6-1 and TRBJ2-1; the D is unclear. CDR3 nucleotide sequence: TGTGCCAGCAGTGAAGGCGTTTTTTCCTACAATGAGCAGTTCTTC. Translating gives CASSEGVFSYNEQFF.